Listed below are T cell receptor beta chains from one sample, sequenced in a study of CD8+ T cells in alopecia areata. Only in-frame clones appear in the TCRdb table, and some are missing; sequencing was by immunoSEQ multiplex PCR. The table shows approximately 100,000 clones, with 50% to 60% occurring only once. The material was CD8+ T cells sorted from blood, obtained at approximately week 60, from a patient treated with tofacitinib. Every receptor here comes from a human donor with alopecia areata. CDR3s include the opening cysteine and the closing phenylalanine or tryptophan. A D gene is named only where the DNA matches it firmly. Size is omitted from some rows. Given values are once, few, many or a class for expanded clones.

16 | TRBJ1-1 | - | TRBV19 | TRBD1 | TGTGCCAGTAGTATGGGGGCAAGACAGGGGGTTACTGAAGCTTTCTTT | CASSMGARQGVTEAFF
16 | TRBJ1-2 | - | TRBV10-3 | - | TGTGCCATCAGTGAGCTCAACCGAGGGGATGGCGGAGGCTACACCTTC | CAISELNRGDGGGYTF
12 | TRBJ1-1 | - | TRBV30 | - | TGTGCCTGGAGTCCGGGCGGCACTGAAGCTTTCTTT | CAWSPGGTEAFF
15 | TRBJ2-7 | - | TRBV15 | TRBD2 | TGTGCCACCAGCAGAGATTGGCTAGCGGGCCTAGAGCAGTACTTC | CATSRDWLAGLEQYF
14 | TRBJ2-5 | - | TRBV2 | TRBD1 | TGTGCCAGTAGGACAGGGATGGTACAAGAGACCCAGTACTTC | CASRTGMVQETQYF
14 | TRBJ1-1 | - | TRBV5-6 | - | TGTGCCACCCACCGCAGGGGCTGGGACACTGAAGCTTTCTTT | CATHRRGWDTEAFF
13 | TRBJ2-7 | few | TRBV9 | - | TGTGCCAGCAGCGTAGAGGCAGACTACGAGCAGTACTTC | CASSVEADYEQYF
15 | TRBJ1-1 | - | TRBV5-1 | - | TGCGCCAGCAGCTTGGACGCGGCCGTGAACACTGAAGCTTTCTTT | CASSLDAAVNTEAFF
17 | TRBJ2-3 | - | TRBV11-2 | TRBD1 | TGTGCCAGCAGCTGGAACTACAGGGGACCTAGCACAGATACGCAGTATTTT | CASSWNYRGPSTDTQYF
17 | TRBJ1-4 | - | TRBV7-9 | TRBD1 | TGTGCCAGCAGCTTTGGTTCACAGGGGGGCGCGAGTGAAAAACTGTTTTTT | CASSFGSQGGASEKLFF
14 | TRBJ2-1 | - | TRBV5-1 | - | TGCGCCAGCAAGGCTGGGGGCTCCTACAATGAGCAGTTCTTC | CASKAGGSYNEQFF